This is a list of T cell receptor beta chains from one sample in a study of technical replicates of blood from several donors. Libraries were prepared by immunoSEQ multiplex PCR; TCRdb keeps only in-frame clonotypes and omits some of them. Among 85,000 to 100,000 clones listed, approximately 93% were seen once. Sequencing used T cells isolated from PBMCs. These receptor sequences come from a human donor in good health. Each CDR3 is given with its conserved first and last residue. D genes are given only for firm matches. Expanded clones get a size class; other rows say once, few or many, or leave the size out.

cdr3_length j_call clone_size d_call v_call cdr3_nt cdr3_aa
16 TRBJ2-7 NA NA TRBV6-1 TGTGCCAGCAGTGAATTGGCAGGGGCCTATTCCTACGAGCAGTACTTC CASSELAGAYSYEQYF
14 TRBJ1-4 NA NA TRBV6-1 TGTGCCAGCAGTGGACGACAGTATAATGAAAAACTGTTTTTT CASSGRQYNEKLFF
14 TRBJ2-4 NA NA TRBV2 TGTGCCAGCAGGGCCGGGACATACAAAAACATTCAGTACTTC CASRAGTYKNIQYF
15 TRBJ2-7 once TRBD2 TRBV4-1 TGCGCCAGCAGCCCCCTAGCGGGAGGGCCCTACGAGCAGTACTTC CASSPLAGGPYEQYF
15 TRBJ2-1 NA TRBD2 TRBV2 TGTGCCAGCAGTCAGCTAGCGGGAGTGCCGAATGAGCAGTTCTTC CASSQLAGVPNEQFF
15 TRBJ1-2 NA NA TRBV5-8 TGTGCCAGCAGCTTGGACCTCTCGGGGGGCAGTGGCTACACCTTC CASSLDLSGGSGYTF
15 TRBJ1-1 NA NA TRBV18 TGTGCCAGCTCACCGTACGAGGGACAGAACACTGAAGCTTTCTTT CASSPYEGQNTEAFF
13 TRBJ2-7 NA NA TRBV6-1 TGTGCCAGCAGTAGGCACAGCTATTACGAGCAGTACTTC CASSRHSYYEQYF
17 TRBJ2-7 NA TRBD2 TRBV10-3 TGTGCCATCAGTGATAATCTAGCGGGAGGGCTTACAAACGAGCAGTACTTC CAISDNLAGGLTNEQYF
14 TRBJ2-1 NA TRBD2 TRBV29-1 TGCAGCGTTGACTGGCTAGCGGGAATGGATGAGCAGTTCTTC CSVDWLAGMDEQFF
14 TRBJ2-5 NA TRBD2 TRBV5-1 TGCGCCAGCAGCTTGGAGCGGGGGGGAGAGACCCAGTACTTC CASSLERGGETQYF
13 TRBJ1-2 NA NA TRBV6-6 TGTGCCAGCTCTCGTCAAGAGAACTATGGCTACACCTTC CASSRQENYGYTF
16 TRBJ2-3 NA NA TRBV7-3 TGTGCCAGCAGCCCCCACGGGACTGGCTCAACAGATACGCAGTATTTT CASSPHGTGSTDTQYF
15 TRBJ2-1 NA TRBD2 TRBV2 TGTGCCAGCAGCGGGCCTAGCGGGGGCTACAATGAGCAGTTCTTC CASSGPSGGYNEQFF
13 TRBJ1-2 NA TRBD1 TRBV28 TGTGCCAGCAGACCTACAGGGGATTATGGCTACACCTTC CASRPTGDYGYTF
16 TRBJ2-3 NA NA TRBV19 TGTGCCAGTAGTATAGGTATATTATCTAGCACAGATACGCAGTATTTT CASSIGILSSTDTQYF
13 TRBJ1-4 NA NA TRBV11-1 TGTGCCAGCAGCTCTGGACTTCGTGAAAAACTGTTTTTT CASSSGLREKLFF
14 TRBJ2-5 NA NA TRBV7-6 TGTGCCAGCAGGACGGCGGGACTCCAAGAGACCCAGTACTTC CASRTAGLQETQYF
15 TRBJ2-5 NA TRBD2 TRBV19 TGTGCCAGTAGTAGTTACGGGGGGGCGAAAGAGACCCAGTACTTC CASSSYGGAKETQYF
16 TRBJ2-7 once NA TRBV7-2 TGTGCCAGCAGCTTAAAGGTTGGCAACAGGGAATACGAGCAGTACTTC CASSLKVGNREYEQYF
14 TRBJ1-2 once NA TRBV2 TGTGCCAGCAGGGCCCCGGGCGGGGACTATGGCTACACCTTC CASRAPGGDYGYTF
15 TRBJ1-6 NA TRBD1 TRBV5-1 TGCGCCAGCAGCTCAACGGGGACAGCTAATTCACCCCTCCACTTT CASSSTGTANSPLHF
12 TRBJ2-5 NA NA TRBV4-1 TGCGCCAGCAGCCACAGCGGAGAGACCCAGTACTTC CASSHSGETQYF
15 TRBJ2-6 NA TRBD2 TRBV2 TGTGCCAGCAAACTAGCGTCTTCTGGGGCCAACGTCCTGACTTTC CASKLASSGANVLTF
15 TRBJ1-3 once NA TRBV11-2 TGTGCCAGCAGCTTACATGTGACAGATGGAAACACCATATATTTT CASSLHVTDGNTIYF
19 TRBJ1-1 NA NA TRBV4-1 TGCGCCAGCAGCCAAGTTTGGGTAGGGGTAGGAGCCTCGAACACTGAAGCTTTCTTT CASSQVWVGVGASNTEAFF
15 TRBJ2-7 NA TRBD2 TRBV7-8 TGTGCCAGCAGCTCCAGCCCTAGCGGATCCTACGAGCAGTACTTC CASSSSPSGSYEQYF
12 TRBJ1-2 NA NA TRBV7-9 TGTGCCAGCAGCTTAGGCGCCCATGGCTACACCTTC CASSLGAHGYTF
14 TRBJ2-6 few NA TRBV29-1 TGCAGCGTCCATACCAGATCCGGGGCCAACGTCCTGACTTTC CSVHTRSGANVLTF
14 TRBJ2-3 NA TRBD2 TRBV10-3 TGTGCCACCGCAACCGGGACTAACACAGATACGCAGTATTTT CATATGTNTDTQYF
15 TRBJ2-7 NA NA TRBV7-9 TGTGCCAGCAGCCCCTTATGGGAGCTCCCATACGAGCAGTACTTC CASSPLWELPYEQYF
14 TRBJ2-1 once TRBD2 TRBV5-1 TGCGCCAGCAGCTTGGCAGGGACTAGCGGGGGGGAGTTCTTC CASSLAGTSGGEFF
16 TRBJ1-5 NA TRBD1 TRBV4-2 TGTGCCAGCAGCCTCACCGTGGGGTCAGGGGGACAGCCCCAGCATTTT CASSLTVGSGGQPQHF
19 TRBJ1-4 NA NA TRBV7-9 TGTGCCAGCAGCTCCGAGGATACCTACCGCGATTCAACTAATGAAAAACTGTTTTTT CASSSEDTYRDSTNEKLFF
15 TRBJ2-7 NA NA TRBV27 TGTGCCAGCAGTTTGGGTTCACTAAGCTCCTACGAGCAGTACTTC CASSLGSLSSYEQYF
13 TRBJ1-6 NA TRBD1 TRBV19 TGTGCCAGCTCGGGACAGGGGAACTCACCCCTCCACTTT CASSGQGNSPLHF
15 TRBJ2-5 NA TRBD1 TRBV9 TGTGCCAGCAGCGTAGGCCGGACAGGGAAAGAGACCCAGTACTTC CASSVGRTGKETQYF